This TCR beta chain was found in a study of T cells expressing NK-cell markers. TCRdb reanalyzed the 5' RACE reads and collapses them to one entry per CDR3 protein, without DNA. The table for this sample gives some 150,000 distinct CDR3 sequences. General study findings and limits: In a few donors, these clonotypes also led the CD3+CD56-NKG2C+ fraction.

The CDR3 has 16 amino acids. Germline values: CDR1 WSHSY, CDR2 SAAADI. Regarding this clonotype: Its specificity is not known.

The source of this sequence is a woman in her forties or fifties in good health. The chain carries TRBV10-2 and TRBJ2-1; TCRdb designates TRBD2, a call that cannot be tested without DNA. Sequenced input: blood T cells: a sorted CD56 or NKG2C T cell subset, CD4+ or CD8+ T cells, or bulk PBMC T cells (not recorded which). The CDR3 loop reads CASSDLREGERHEQFF.